This T cell receptor beta chain was profiled in a study of cytomegalovirus exposure and HLA in healthy donors. In the study overall: The same platform as the roughly 700 first-cohort repertoires was used for the 120 validation repertoires, a later analysis reported.

TCRdb's table, derived via immunoSEQ multiplex PCR, lists solely in-frame clones and lacks some. The sample has about 84,000 clones, approximately 91% seen once; the top ten hold around 2.1%. The CDR3 sequence is 18 residues long. The germline V gene encodes CDR1 SGHNT and CDR2 YYREEE (reference sequence). The J segment lost 0 bases and the V segment lost 5 bases, leaving 16 bases of the junction unmatched. The count of this clone is one. This TCR was recovered from a man under 40 in good health and CMV-seronegative. This chain joins TRBV5-4 and TRBJ1-2; 7 nucleotides agree with TRBD1. The sample was PBMCs. CDR3 DNA sequence: TGTGCCAGCAGTTCTCTCAGACAGGGAAGAGGGCCTAACTATGGCTACACCTTC. Protein sequence: CASSSLRQGRGPNYGYTF.